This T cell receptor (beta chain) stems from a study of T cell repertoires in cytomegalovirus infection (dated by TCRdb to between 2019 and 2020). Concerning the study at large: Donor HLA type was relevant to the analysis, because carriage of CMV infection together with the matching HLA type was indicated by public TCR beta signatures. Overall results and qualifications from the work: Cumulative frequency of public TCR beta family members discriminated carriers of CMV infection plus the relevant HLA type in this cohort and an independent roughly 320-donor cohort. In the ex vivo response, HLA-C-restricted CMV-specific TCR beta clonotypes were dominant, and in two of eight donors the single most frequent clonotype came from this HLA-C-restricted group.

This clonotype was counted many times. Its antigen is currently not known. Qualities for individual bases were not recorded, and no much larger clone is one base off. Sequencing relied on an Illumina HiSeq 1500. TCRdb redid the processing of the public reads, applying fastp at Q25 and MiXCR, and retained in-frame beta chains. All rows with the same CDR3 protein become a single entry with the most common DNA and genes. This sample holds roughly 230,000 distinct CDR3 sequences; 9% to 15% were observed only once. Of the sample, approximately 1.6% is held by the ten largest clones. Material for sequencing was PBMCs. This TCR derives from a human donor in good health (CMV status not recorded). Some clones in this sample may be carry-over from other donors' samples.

The sequence in DNA is TGTGCCAGCAGCTTAATGGAGCAAGGGGGGACTAGCGGGAGGACCAAGGGTGAGCAGTTCTTC. This encodes CASSLMEQGGTSGRTKGEQFF. Here the chain combines TRBV7-3 and TRBJ2-1, with 15 bases matching TRBD2. Per the germline V gene, SGHTA is the CDR1 and FQGTGA is the CDR2. Trimming takes 1 base off V and 9 bases off J; junction bases not matched to a gene: 19. The CDR3 spans 21 residues, from the cysteine through the phenylalanine. Only CDR3 DNA remains: 63 bases, in frame from the first base.